Listed below are T cell receptor beta chains from one sample, sequenced in a study of T-cell memory formation after mild COVID-19. TCRdb used MiXCR to reprocess the 5' RACE reads, holding one entry per CDR3 protein. The table lists more than 300,000 distinct CDR3 sequences, 14% of them singletons. Sequencing was done on a sample of PBMCs or a T cell subset sorted from them (not recorded which). Receptors originate from a man aged 18 to 29 who had mild COVID-19 (a few samples of this study predate the infection). Cell type and time point are not known. CDR3s include the opening cysteine and the closing phenylalanine or tryptophan. Each record gives: V gene, J gene, D gene, clone size, CDR3 protein, CDR3 DNA. D genes are given only for firm matches. Clone size, where shown, is once, few, many, or a class for clones that have expanded.

TRBV6-5	TRBJ2-6	NA	NA	CASSYLVLSGANVLTF	TGTGCCAGCAGTTATCTGGTTCTCTCTGGGGCCAACGTCCTGACTTTC
TRBV20-1	TRBJ1-2	TRBD1	few	CSARDQGQGEGYTF	TGCAGTGCTAGAGATCAGGGACAGGGGGAAGGCTACACCTTC
TRBV5-5	TRBJ2-1	TRBD1	NA	CASVGGQNNEQFF	TGTGCCAGCGTAGGGGGACAGAACAATGAGCAGTTCTTC
TRBV4-1	TRBJ2-3	TRBD2	many	CASSRRSTGGGGADTQYF	TGCGCCAGCAGCCGTCGAAGCACGGGGGGTGGGGGAGCAGATACGCAGTATTTT
TRBV6-2/TRBV6-3	TRBJ2-2	TRBD2	NA	CASSIFGTRGTGELFF	TGTGCCAGCAGCATTTTTGGGACTAGAGGCACCGGGGAGCTGTTTTTT
TRBV15	TRBJ2-1	TRBD2	NA	CATSRQRLAAEQFF	TGTGCCACCAGCAGACAAAGACTAGCAGCTGAGCAGTTCTTC
TRBV6-5	TRBJ2-3	TRBD2	NA	CASSSRTRGDTQYF	TGTGCCAGCAGTTCGAGGACTAGGGGCGATACGCAGTATTTT
TRBV5-1	TRBJ2-7	TRBD1	NA	CASSPGQGPAYEQYF	TGCGCCAGCAGCCCCGGACAGGGGCCAGCCTACGAGCAGTACTTC
TRBV4-1	TRBJ2-1	TRBD2	few	CASSQGLAEQFF	TGCGCCAGCAGCCAAGGACTAGCTGAGCAGTTCTTC
TRBV7-2	TRBJ1-1	NA	NA	CASSPSRDTEAFF	TGTGCCAGCAGCCCCTCTCGGGACACTGAAGCTTTCTTT
TRBV5-1	TRBJ1-4	NA	few	CASSLRSPDEKLFF	TGCGCCAGCAGCTTGAGGTCCCCGGATGAAAAACTGTTTTTT
TRBV7-2	TRBJ2-3	TRBD2	NA	CASYGGGASGSLDTQYF	TGTGCCAGCTACGGCGGGGGGGCTAGCGGGTCTTTGGATACGCAGTATTTT
TRBV19	TRBJ2-1	TRBD1	few	CASSMRQGAMDNEQFF	TGTGCCAGTAGTATGCGGCAGGGGGCTATGGACAATGAGCAGTTCTTC
TRBV6-2/TRBV6-3	TRBJ2-1	TRBD2	NA	CASSYIRGAYNEQFF	TGTGCCAGCAGTTATATCCGGGGGGCCTACAATGAGCAGTTCTTC
TRBV4-3	TRBJ2-1	NA	few	CASSQEGRLVVSYNEQFF	TGCGCCAGCAGCCAAGAAGGGAGACTAGTGGTTTCCTACAATGAGCAGTTCTTC
TRBV6-6	TRBJ1-6	NA	few	CASSAQSSYNSPLHF	TGTGCCAGCAGTGCACAGAGCTCCTATAATTCACCCCTCCACTTT
TRBV25-1	TRBJ2-7	NA	NA	CASSELDYRNPYEQYF	TGTGCCAGCAGTGAATTGGACTATAGGAACCCCTACGAGCAGTACTTC
TRBV5-6	TRBJ1-1	NA	few	CASSLDRLGRAFF	TGTGCCAGCAGCTTGGACCGTTTAGGCCGGGCTTTCTTT
TRBV18	TRBJ2-2	NA	many	CASSPLEVTGELFF	TGTGCCAGCTCACCACTGGAGGTTACCGGGGAGCTGTTTTTT
TRBV28	TRBJ1-1	TRBD1	NA	CASRIRDRAFF	TGTGCCAGCAGGATCCGGGACAGGGCTTTCTTT
TRBV3-1	TRBJ2-7	TRBD1	NA	CASSQRQGTYEQYF	TGTGCCAGCAGCCAAAGACAGGGGACCTACGAGCAGTACTTC
TRBV20-1	TRBJ2-1	NA	NA	CSARDGFQRYNEQFF	TGCAGTGCTAGAGATGGTTTCCAGAGGTACAATGAGCAGTTCTTC
TRBV29-1	TRBJ2-3	NA	NA	CSVESSLTDTQYF	TGCAGCGTTGAGTCTTCCCTCACAGATACGCAGTATTTT
TRBV4-2	TRBJ2-3	TRBD2	few	CASSQKRGVPDTQYF	TGTGCCAGCAGCCAAAAGCGGGGGGTACCGGATACGCAGTATTTT
TRBV5-1	TRBJ1-1	NA	NA	CASRKGEVNTEAFF	TGCGCCAGCAGGAAGGGGGAGGTGAACACTGAAGCTTTCTTT
TRBV3-1	TRBJ1-5	TRBD1	NA	CASSHRTGTQPQHF	TGTGCCAGCAGCCATCGGACAGGGACTCAGCCCCAGCATTTT
TRBV14	TRBJ2-3	NA	NA	CASSRDTSSTDTQYF	TGTGCCAGCAGCCGGGACACGTCTAGCACAGATACGCAGTATTTT
TRBV20-1	TRBJ2-7	NA	NA	CSAGDYEQYF	TGCAGTGCCGGAGATTACGAGCAGTACTTC
TRBV7-8	TRBJ2-1	TRBD2	NA	CATISGASSYNEQFF	TGTGCCACCATTAGCGGGGCGAGCTCCTACAATGAGCAGTTCTTC
TRBV5-1	TRBJ2-7	TRBD2	few	CASSLMAGGTYEQYF	TGCGCCAGCAGCTTGATGGCGGGGGGTACCTACGAGCAGTACTTC
TRBV29-1	TRBJ1-1	TRBD1	NA	CSVASRDRSEAFF	TGCAGCGTTGCGTCCCGGGACAGGTCTGAAGCTTTCTTT
TRBV12-3/TRBV12-4	TRBJ1-5	TRBD1	few	CASTTTGERNQPQHF	TGTGCCAGCACTACGACAGGGGAACGCAATCAGCCCCAGCATTTT
TRBV4-2	TRBJ2-1	TRBD2	once	CASSRRLAGGPDEQFF	TGTGCCAGCAGCCGACGCCTAGCGGGGGGGCCTGATGAGCAGTTCTTC
TRBV4-1	TRBJ2-4	TRBD1	few	CASSPRTGLNIQYF	TGCGCCAGCAGCCCGAGGACAGGGCTAAACATTCAGTACTTC
TRBV24-1	TRBJ2-1	TRBD2	many	CATSRWTSGGGEQFF	TGTGCCACCAGTCGGTGGACTAGCGGGGGGGGCGAGCAGTTCTTC
TRBV5-5	TRBJ2-6	TRBD1	NA	CASRSGTGVGANVLTF	TGTGCCAGCCGCTCCGGGACAGGGGTCGGGGCCAACGTCCTGACTTTC
TRBV12-3/TRBV12-4	TRBJ2-5	NA	many	CASSLPTTQETQYF	TGTGCCAGCAGTTTACCGACAACGCAAGAGACCCAGTACTTC
TRBV7-2	TRBJ2-1	NA	few	CASSPRFAGDEQFF	TGTGCCAGCAGCCCCCGCTTCGCGGGTGATGAGCAGTTCTTC
TRBV7-2	TRBJ2-5	NA	NA	CASSLARVKETQYF	TGTGCCAGCAGCTTAGCTAGAGTAAAAGAGACCCAGTACTTC
TRBV6-6	TRBJ1-6	NA	few	CASSYGPSTIGSPLHF	TGTGCCAGCAGTTACGGCCCATCAACAATAGGTTCACCCCTCCACTTT
TRBV5-1	TRBJ2-7	NA	NA	CASSSDPDYEQYF	TGCGCCAGCAGCTCGGACCCCGACTACGAGCAGTACTTC
TRBV7-6	TRBJ2-5	NA	NA	CASSLASRGQETQYF	TGTGCCAGCAGCTTAGCTAGCCGGGGCCAAGAGACCCAGTACTTC
TRBV20-1	TRBJ2-3	NA	few	CSASWQYF	TGCAGTGCTAGTTGGCAGTATTTT
TRBV7-3	TRBJ2-1	NA	NA	CASSLYEGDNEQFF	TGTGCCAGCAGCTTATATGAGGGGGACAATGAGCAGTTCTTC
TRBV4-1	TRBJ2-7	NA	NA	CASSQLGAGSYEQYF	TGCGCCAGCAGCCAACTAGGGGCAGGAAGCTACGAGCAGTACTTC
TRBV7-2	TRBJ2-5	NA	NA	CASSGGAPETQYF	TGTGCCAGCAGCGGGGGGGCCCCAGAGACCCAGTACTTC
TRBV6-6	TRBJ1-2	NA	few	CASSPARISNYGYTF	TGTGCCAGCAGCCCAGCTCGTATCTCTAACTATGGCTACACCTTC
TRBV7-2	TRBJ2-7	NA	NA	CATSRTPEYEQYF	TGTGCCACCTCCCGGACTCCAGAATACGAGCAGTACTTC
TRBV5-4	TRBJ2-3	TRBD2	NA	CASSSRLAGGTDTQYF	TGTGCCAGCAGCTCCAGACTAGCGGGGGGCACAGATACGCAGTATTTT